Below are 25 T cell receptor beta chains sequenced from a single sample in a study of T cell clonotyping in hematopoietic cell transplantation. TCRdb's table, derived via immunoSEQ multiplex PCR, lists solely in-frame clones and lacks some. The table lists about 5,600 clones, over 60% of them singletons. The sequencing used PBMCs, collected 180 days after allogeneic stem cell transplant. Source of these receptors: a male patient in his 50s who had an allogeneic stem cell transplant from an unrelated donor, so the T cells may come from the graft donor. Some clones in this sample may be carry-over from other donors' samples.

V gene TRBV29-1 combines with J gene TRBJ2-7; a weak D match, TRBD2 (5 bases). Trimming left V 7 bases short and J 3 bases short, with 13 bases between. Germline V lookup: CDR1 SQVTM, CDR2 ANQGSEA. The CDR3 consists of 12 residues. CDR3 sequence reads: CSARNSVYEQYF. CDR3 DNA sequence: TGCAGCGCCCGGAATAGCGTCTACGAGCAGTACTTC.

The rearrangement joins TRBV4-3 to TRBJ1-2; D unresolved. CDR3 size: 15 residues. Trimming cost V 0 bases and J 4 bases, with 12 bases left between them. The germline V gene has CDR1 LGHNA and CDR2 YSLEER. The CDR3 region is CASSQDLGAGYGYTF. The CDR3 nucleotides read TGCGCCAGCAGCCAAGACCTGGGCGCGGGCTATGGCTACACCTTC.

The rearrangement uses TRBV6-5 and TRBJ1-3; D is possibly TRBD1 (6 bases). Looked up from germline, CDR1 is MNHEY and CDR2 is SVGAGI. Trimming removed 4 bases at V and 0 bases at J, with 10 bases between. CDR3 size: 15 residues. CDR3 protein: CASSLQGHSGNTIYF. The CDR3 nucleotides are TGTGCCAGCAGTTTACAGGGCCACTCTGGAAACACCATATATTTT.

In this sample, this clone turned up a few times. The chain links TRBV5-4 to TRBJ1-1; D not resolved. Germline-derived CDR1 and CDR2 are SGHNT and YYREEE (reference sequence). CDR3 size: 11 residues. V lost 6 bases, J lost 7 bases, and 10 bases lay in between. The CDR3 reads CASKGTGEAFF. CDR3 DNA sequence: TGTGCCAGCAAGGGAACGGGTGAAGCTTTCTTT.

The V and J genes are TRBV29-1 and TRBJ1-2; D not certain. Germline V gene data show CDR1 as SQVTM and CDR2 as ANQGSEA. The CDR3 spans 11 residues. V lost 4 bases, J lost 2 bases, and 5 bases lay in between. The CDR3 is CSVVVNYGYTF. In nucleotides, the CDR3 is TGCAGCGTTGTGGTGAACTATGGCTACACCTTC.

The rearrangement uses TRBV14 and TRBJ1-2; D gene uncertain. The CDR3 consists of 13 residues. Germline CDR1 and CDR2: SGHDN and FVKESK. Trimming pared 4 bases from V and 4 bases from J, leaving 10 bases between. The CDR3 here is CASSRHQSYGYTF. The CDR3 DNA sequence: TGTGCCAGCAGCCGACACCAGTCCTATGGCTACACCTTC.

The CDR3 region is CASSYSRGSDEQYF. The CDR3, as DNA: TGTGCCAGCAGTTACTCGAGGGGTAGCGACGAGCAGTACTTC. The V gene is TRBV6-5, the J gene TRBJ2-7, with D perhaps given as TRBD1 or TRBD2 (5 bases each). V was clipped by 0 bases and J by 5 bases, with 11 bases between them. The CDR3 contains 14 residues. The germline V gene encodes CDR1 MNHEY and CDR2 SVGAGI.

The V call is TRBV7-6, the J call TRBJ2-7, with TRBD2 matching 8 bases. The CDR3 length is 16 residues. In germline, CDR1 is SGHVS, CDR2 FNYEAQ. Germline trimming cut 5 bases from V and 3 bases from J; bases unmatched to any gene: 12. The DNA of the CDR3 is TGTGCCAGCAGCGCTGGGCTGGCGGGAGGAAGCTACGAGCAGTACTTC. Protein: CASSAGLAGGSYEQYF. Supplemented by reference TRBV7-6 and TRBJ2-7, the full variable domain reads GAGVSQSPRYKVTKRGQDVALRCDPISGHVSLYWYRQALGQGPEFLTYFNYEAQQDKSGLPNDRFSAERPEGSISTLTIQRTEQRDSAMYRCASSAGLAGGSYEQYFGPGTRLTVT.

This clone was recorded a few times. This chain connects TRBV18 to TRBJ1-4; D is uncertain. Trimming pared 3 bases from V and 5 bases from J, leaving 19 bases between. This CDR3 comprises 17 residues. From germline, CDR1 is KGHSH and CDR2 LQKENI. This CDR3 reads CASSPSPGPLQNEKLFF. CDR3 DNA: TGTGCCAGCTCACCGTCACCCGGACCCCTACAGAATGAAAAACTGTTTTTT.

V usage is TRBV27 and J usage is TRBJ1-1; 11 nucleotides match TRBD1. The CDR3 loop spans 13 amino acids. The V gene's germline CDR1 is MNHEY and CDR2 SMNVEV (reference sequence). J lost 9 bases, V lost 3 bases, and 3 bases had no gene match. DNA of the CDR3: TGTGCCAGCAGTTTGGACAGGGGGCCTCAAGCTTTCTTT. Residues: CASSLDRGPQAFF.

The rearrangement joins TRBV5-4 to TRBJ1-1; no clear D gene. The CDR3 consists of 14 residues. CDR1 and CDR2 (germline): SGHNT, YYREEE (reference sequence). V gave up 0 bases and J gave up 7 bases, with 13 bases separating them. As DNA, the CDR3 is TGTGCCAGCAGCTTGGAATTGGTGGGAAGTGAAGCTTTCTTT. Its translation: CASSLELVGSEAFF.

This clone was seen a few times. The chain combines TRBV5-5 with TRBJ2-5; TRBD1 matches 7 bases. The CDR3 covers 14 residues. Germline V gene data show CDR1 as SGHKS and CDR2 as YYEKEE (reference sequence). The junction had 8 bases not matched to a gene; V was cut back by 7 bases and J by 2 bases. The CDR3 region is CASWIRQGQETQYF. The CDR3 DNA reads TGTGCCAGCTGGATACGACAGGGTCAAGAGACCCAGTACTTC.

The CDR3 DNA reads as TGTGCCAGCAGCAAACTAGCTACCCATGGGGATACGCAGTATTTT. It encodes CASSKLATHGDTQYF. The chain recombines TRBV7-3 with TRBJ2-3; TRBD2 is a possible D gene (6 bases). Trimming removed 5 bases at V and 6 bases at J, with 18 bases between. The CDR3 runs 15 residues. Germline assignment: CDR1 SGHTA and CDR2 FQGTGA. Full variable domain (remainder filled in from reference TRBV7-3 and TRBJ2-3): GAGVSQTPSNKVTEKGKYVELRCDPISGHTALYWYRQSLGQGPEFLIYFQGTGAADDSGLPNDRFFAVRPEGSVSTLKIQRTERGDSAVYLCASSKLATHGDTQYFGPGTRLTVL.

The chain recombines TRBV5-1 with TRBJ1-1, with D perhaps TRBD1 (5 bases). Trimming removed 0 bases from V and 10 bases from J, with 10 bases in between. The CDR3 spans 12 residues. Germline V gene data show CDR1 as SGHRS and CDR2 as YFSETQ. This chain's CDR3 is CASSLEGEGAFF. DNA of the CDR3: TGCGCCAGCAGCTTGGAAGGGGAGGGAGCTTTCTTT.

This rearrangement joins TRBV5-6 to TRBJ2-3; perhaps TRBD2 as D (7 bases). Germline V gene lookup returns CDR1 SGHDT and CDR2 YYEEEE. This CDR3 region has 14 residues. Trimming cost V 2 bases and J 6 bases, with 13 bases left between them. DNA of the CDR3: TGTGCCAGCAGCTTAGGGGGGGGCGGCGATACGCAGTATTTT. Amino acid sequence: CASSLGGGGDTQYF.

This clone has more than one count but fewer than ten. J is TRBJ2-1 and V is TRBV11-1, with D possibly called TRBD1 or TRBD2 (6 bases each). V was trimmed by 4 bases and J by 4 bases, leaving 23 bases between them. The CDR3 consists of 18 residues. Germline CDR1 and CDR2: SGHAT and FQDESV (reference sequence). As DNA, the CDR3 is TGTGCCAGCAGCTCCCCAATCCGGGAGACAGGAGATTACAATGAGCAGTTCTTC. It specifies CASSSPIRETGDYNEQFF.

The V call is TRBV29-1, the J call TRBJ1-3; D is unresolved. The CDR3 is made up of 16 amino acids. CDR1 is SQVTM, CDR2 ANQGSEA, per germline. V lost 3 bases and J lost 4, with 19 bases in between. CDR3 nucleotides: TGCAGCGTTGATCCTGCCCGAGAGTCCTGGGGAAACACCATATATTTT. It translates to CSVDPARESWGNTIYF.

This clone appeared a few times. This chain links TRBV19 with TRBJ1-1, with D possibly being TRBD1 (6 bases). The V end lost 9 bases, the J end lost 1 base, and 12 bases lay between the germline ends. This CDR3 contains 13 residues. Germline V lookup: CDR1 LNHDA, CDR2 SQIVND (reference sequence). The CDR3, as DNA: TGTGCCAGCGCCGACAGGCCGAACACTGAAGCTTTCTTT. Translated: CASADRPNTEAFF.

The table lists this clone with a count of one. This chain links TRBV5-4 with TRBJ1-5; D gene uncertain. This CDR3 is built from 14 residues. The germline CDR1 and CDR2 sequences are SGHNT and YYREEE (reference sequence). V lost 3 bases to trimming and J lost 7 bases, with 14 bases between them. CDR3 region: CASSSDPDGQPQHF. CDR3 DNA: TGTGCCAGCAGCTCGGATCCAGACGGGCAGCCCCAGCATTTT.

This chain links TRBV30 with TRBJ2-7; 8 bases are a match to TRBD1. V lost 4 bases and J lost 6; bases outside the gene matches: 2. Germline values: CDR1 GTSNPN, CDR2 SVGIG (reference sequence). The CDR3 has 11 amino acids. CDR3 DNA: TGTGCCTGGAAAACAGGGGGCGAGCAGTACTTC. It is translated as CAWKTGGEQYF.

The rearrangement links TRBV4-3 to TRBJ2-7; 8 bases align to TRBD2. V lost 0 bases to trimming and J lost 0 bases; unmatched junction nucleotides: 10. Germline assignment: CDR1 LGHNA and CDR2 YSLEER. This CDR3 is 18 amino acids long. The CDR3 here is CASSQDPVGGASSYEQYF. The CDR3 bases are TGCGCCAGCAGCCAAGATCCCGTCGGGGGGGCCAGCTCCTACGAGCAGTACTTC.

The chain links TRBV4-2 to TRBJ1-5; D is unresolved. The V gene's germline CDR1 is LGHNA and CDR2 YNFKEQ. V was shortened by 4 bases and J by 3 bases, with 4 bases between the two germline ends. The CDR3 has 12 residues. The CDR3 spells CASSLDNQPQHF. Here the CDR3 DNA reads TGTGCCAGCAGCCTCGACAATCAGCCCCAGCATTTT.

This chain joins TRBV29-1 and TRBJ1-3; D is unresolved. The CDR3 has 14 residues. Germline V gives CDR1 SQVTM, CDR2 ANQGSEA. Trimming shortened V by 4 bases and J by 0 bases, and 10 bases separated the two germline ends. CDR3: CSVVWGLSGNTIYF. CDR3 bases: TGCAGCGTTGTGTGGGGTCTCTCTGGAAACACCATATATTTT.

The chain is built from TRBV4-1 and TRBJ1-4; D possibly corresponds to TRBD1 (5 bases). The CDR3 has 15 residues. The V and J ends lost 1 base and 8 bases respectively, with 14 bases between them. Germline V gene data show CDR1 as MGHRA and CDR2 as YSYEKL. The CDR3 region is CASSQGQGLWEKLFF. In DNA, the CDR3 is TGCGCCAGCAGCCAAGGTCAGGGTTTATGGGAAAAACTGTTTTTT.

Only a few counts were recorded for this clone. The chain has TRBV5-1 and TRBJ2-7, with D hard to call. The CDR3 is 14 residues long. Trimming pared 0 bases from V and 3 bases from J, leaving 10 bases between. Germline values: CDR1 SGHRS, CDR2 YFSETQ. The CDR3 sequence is CASSLAGPYYEQYF. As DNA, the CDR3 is TGCGCCAGCAGCTTGGCCGGTCCATACTACGAGCAGTACTTC.